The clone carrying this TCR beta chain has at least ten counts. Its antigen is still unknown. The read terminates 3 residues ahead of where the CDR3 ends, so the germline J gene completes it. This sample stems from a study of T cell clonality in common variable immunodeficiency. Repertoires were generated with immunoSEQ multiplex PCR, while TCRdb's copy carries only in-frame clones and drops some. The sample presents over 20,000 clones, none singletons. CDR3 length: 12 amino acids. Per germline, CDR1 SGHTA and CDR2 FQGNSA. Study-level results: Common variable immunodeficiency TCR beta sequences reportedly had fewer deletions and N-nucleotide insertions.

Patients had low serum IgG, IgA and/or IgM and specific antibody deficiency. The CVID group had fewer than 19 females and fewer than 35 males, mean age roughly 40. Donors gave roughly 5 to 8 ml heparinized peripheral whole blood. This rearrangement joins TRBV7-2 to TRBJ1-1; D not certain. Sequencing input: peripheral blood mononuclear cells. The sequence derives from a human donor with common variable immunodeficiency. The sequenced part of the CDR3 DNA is TGTGCCAGCAGCCGACGGCCGGCCGGG. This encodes CASSRRPAG. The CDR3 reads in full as CASSRRPAGAFF.